This TCR beta chain was sequenced in a study of cytomegalovirus exposure and HLA in healthy donors. General observations from the study: A later look showed TCR association rates differing by HLA locus, highest for DRB1 and lowest for HLA-C. In a later analysis, donors in an Asian-associated ancestry cluster reportedly had fewer N-insertions in productive TCRs than the cohort mean.

PCR used 60 Vbeta primers and 13 Jbeta primers. The data were produced by immunoSEQ multiplex PCR, yet TCRdb's version contains in-frame clones alone and is incomplete. The sample gives about 200,000 clones, about 70% of which show up once; 2% to 3% is in the top ten. Germline V lookup: CDR1 LNHDA, CDR2 SQIVND (reference sequence). Trimming removed 3 bases at V and 0 bases at J, with 3 bases between. The CDR3 totals 14 residues. Concerning this clone: Its specificity is unknown.

Sequenced sample: PBMCs. The receptor was derived from a man between 35 and 55 years old in good health and CMV-seropositive. The chain links TRBV19 to TRBJ2-6; D is uncertain. The CDR3 protein is CASSIGSGANVLTF. The CDR3 coding sequence is TGTGCCAGTAGTATCGGCTCTGGGGCCAACGTCCTGACTTTC.